In this sample, the clone carrying this T cell receptor (beta chain) turned up many times. According to the study, TCR beta libraries were built with iRepertoire HTBI primers and CDR3-region Arm-PCR. TCRdb called the multiplex PCR reads again in MiXCR, with one record for every CDR3 protein. This repertoire shows hundreds of thousands of distinct CDR3 sequences, about a fifth found once; its top ten account for roughly 8%. The time point denotes: persistent/refractory GD, antithyroid drugs over 5 years with positive TRAb. Construction of the TCR library relied on RNA isolated from PBMCs. This sample is drawn from a study of regulatory T cells in long-lasting Graves disease. The CDR3 length is 14 residues. Germline loops: CDR1 KGHSH, CDR2 LQKENI. V lost 4 bases and J lost 0, with 10 bases in between.

Sequencing was performed on peripheral blood mononuclear cells (PBMCs), taken when the disease was refractory, from a patient treated with antithyroid drugs. The rearrangement joins TRBV18 to TRBJ2-7; D ambiguous. The origin of this receptor is a female donor with Graves disease. This chain's CDR3 is CASSRAASSYEQYF. The CDR3 DNA is TGTGCCAGCTCACGGGCAGCCAGCTCCTACGAGCAGTACTTC.